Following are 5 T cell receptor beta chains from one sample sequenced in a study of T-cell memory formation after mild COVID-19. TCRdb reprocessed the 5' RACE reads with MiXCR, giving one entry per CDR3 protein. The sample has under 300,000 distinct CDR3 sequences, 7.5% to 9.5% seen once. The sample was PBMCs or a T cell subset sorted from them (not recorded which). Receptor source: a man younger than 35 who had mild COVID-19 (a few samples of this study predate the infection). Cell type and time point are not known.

The chain's CDR3 is CSASTFGRSSYNEQFF. The CDR3 coding sequence is TGCAGTGCTAGTACATTCGGCAGGAGCTCCTACAATGAGCAGTTCTTC. The chain is built from TRBV20-1 and TRBJ2-1; no clear D gene. Between the trimmed V and J ends, which lost 3 bases and 0 bases, there was a span of 15 bases. The germline CDR1 and CDR2 sequences are DFQATT and SNEGSKA (reference sequence). The CDR3 covers 16 residues.

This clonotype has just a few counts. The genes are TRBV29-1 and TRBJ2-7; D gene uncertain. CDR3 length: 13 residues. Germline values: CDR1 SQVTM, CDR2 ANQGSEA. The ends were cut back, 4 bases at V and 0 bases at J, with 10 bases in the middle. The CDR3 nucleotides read TGCAGCGTTGCCGTGGGAAACTCCTACGAGCAGTACGTC. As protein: CSVAVGNSYEQYV.

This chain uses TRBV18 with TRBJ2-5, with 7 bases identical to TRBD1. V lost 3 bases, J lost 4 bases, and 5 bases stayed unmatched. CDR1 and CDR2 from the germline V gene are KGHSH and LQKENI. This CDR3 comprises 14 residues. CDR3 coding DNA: TGTGCCAGCTCACCCGACAGGGTGGGAGAGACCCAGTACTTC. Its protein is CASSPDRVGETQYF.

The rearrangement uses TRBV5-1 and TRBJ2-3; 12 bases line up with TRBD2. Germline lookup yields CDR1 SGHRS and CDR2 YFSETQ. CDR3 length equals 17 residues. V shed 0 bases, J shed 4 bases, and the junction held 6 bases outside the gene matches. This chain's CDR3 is CASSLAYTSGGSDTQYF. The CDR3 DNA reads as TGCGCCAGCAGCTTGGCCTATACTAGCGGGGGGTCAGATACGCAGTATTTT.

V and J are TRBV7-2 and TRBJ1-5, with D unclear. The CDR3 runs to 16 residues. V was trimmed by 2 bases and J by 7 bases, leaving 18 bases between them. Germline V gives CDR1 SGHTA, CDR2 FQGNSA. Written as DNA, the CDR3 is TGTGCCAGCAGCTTACGGAGGGCGGGTGAACGACAGCCCCAGCATTTT. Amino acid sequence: CASSLRRAGERQPQHF.